Listed below are T cell receptor beta chains from one sample, sequenced in a study of OX40 agonist ivuxolimab in advanced cancers. Measured with immunoSEQ multiplex PCR; TCRdb has only the in-frame clones, and not every one. The sample yields tens of thousands of clones, 93% seen once. Sequencing used CD4+ or CD8+ T cells sorted from blood, obtained in a trial of the OX40 agonist ivuxolimab. Receptors originate from an adult with an advanced solid tumor such as melanoma, head and neck, liver or kidney cancer. Each CDR3 is given with its conserved first and last residue. A D gene is named only where the DNA matches it firmly. Only some rows state a clone size, as once, few, many or a class for expanded clones.

clone size: -
D gene: -
V gene: TRBV6-5
J gene: TRBJ2-1
CDR3 protein: CASSPRTAWDNEQFF
CDR3 DNA: TGTGCCAGCAGCCCTCGGACAGCCTGGGACAATGAGCAGTTCTTC

clone size: -
D gene: -
V gene: TRBV9
J gene: TRBJ1-1
CDR3 protein: CASSVADGGDLTEAFF
CDR3 DNA: TGTGCCAGCAGCGTCGCCGATGGGGGGGATCTCACTGAAGCTTTCTTT

clone size: -
D gene: TRBD2
V gene: TRBV9
J gene: TRBJ2-1
CDR3 protein: CASSLKKTGGSSYNEQFF
CDR3 DNA: TGTGCCAGCAGCCTAAAAAAGACGGGCGGGAGCTCCTACAATGAGCAGTTCTTC

clone size: -
D gene: TRBD1
V gene: TRBV10-3
J gene: TRBJ1-5
CDR3 protein: CAISDEGAAHNQPQHF
CDR3 DNA: TGTGCCATCAGTGACGAGGGGGCCGCCCACAATCAGCCCCAGCATTTT

clone size: -
D gene: -
V gene: TRBV7-9
J gene: TRBJ2-5
CDR3 protein: CASREGWGRGQETQYF
CDR3 DNA: TGTGCCAGCAGAGAGGGGTGGGGGCGAGGCCAAGAGACCCAGTACTTC

clone size: -
D gene: -
V gene: TRBV11-2
J gene: TRBJ2-5
CDR3 protein: CASSLFRGETQYF
CDR3 DNA: TGTGCCAGCAGCTTATTTCGGGGAGAGACCCAGTACTTC

clone size: -
D gene: -
V gene: TRBV5-1
J gene: TRBJ2-1
CDR3 protein: CASSGASGVSYNEQFF
CDR3 DNA: TGCGCCAGCAGCGGAGCCTCAGGGGTCTCCTACAATGAGCAGTTCTTC

clone size: -
D gene: -
V gene: TRBV6-5
J gene: TRBJ2-7
CDR3 protein: CASSQGGAAADF
CDR3 DNA: TGTGCCAGCAGCCAGGGGGGGGCAGCGGCAGACTTC

clone size: -
D gene: -
V gene: TRBV28
J gene: TRBJ2-3
CDR3 protein: CASSTGGGTQYF
CDR3 DNA: TGTGCCAGCAGTACAGGCGGCGGTACGCAGTATTTT

clone size: -
D gene: -
V gene: TRBV7-9
J gene: TRBJ1-5
CDR3 protein: CASSQGQFYDQPQHF
CDR3 DNA: TGTGCCAGCAGCCAGGGGCAGTTCTACGATCAGCCCCAGCATTTT

clone size: -
D gene: TRBD1
V gene: TRBV14
J gene: TRBJ2-2
CDR3 protein: CASSPNEGAHTGELFF
CDR3 DNA: TGTGCCAGCAGCCCAAACGAGGGGGCGCACACCGGGGAGCTGTTTTTT

clone size: few
D gene: -
V gene: TRBV5-6
J gene: TRBJ2-2
CDR3 protein: CASSLKSDTGELFF
CDR3 DNA: TGTGCCAGCAGTCTTAAATCGGATACCGGGGAGCTGTTTTTT

clone size: -
D gene: -
V gene: TRBV7-2
J gene: TRBJ2-7
CDR3 protein: CASSLVGEEQYF
CDR3 DNA: TGTGCCAGCAGCTTAGTAGGGGAAGAGCAGTACTTC

clone size: -
D gene: -
V gene: TRBV27
J gene: TRBJ2-7
CDR3 protein: CASSLFPPQGSLSYEQYF
CDR3 DNA: TGTGCCAGCAGTTTATTCCCCCCTCAGGGGAGTTTGTCCTACGAGCAGTACTTC

clone size: -
D gene: -
V gene: TRBV28
J gene: TRBJ2-1
CDR3 protein: CASSPRQLGYEQFF
CDR3 DNA: TGTGCCAGCAGTCCCCGACAGTTGGGCTATGAGCAGTTCTTC

clone size: -
D gene: -
V gene: TRBV15
J gene: TRBJ2-5
CDR3 protein: CATSSIEQPLGETQYF
CDR3 DNA: TGTGCCACCAGCAGTATTGAGCAGCCATTGGGCGAGACCCAGTACTTC

clone size: -
D gene: -
V gene: TRBV27
J gene: TRBJ2-1
CDR3 protein: CASSRRGSSYNEQFF
CDR3 DNA: TGTGCCAGCAGTCGCCGGGGGAGCTCCTACAATGAGCAGTTCTTC

clone size: once
D gene: TRBD2
V gene: TRBV5-6
J gene: TRBJ2-3
CDR3 protein: CASSFTGREDTDTQYF
CDR3 DNA: TGTGCCAGCAGCTTTACTGGGAGGGAGGACACAGATACGCAGTATTTT

clone size: once
D gene: -
V gene: TRBV27
J gene: TRBJ2-3
CDR3 protein: CATSDTTSPDTQYF
CDR3 DNA: TGTGCCACCTCGGACACCACATCACCAGATACGCAGTATTTT

clone size: -
D gene: TRBD2
V gene: TRBV9
J gene: TRBJ2-7
CDR3 protein: CASSADLRAGAAGRQYF
CDR3 DNA: TGTGCCAGCAGTGCGGATCTTAGGGCGGGAGCGGCCGGGAGGCAGTACTTC

clone size: -
D gene: TRBD2
V gene: TRBV19
J gene: TRBJ2-3
CDR3 protein: CASSSLAGGRNTDTQYF
CDR3 DNA: TGTGCCAGTAGCAGTCTAGCGGGAGGGCGGAACACAGATACGCAGTATTTT